This T cell receptor beta chain was observed in a study of beta chain features in type 1 diabetes (dated by TCRdb to 2017 to 2018). Regarding the research as a whole: Mean age, gender distribution, total cell number and subset yield were not different between patients and healthy donors. In the study, TCRB repertoires of sorted circulating CD4+ T cell subsets from recently diagnosed type 1 diabetes patients were compared with those of matched healthy donors. Naive and central memory subsets were obtained from all 30 or so donors, but regulatory and stem cell-like memory subsets were isolated from only 8 patients and roughly 8 healthy donors. A total of roughly 98,000,000 sorted cells were examined across all samples, and RNA yield correlated strongly with the number of cells per subset.

Overall study outcomes, separate from this receptor: Because cDNA rather than genomic DNA was sequenced, highly expressing activated cells could have been over-represented, although no difference in activation and CD3 levels was found between groups. Naive, central memory and regulatory TCRB repertoires appeared to be more alike among patients than among healthy donors. Because the HLA sub-analyses included only small numbers of individuals, any influence of HLA type on TCRB rearrangement was left unresolved. A moderate but significant shortening of TCRB CDR3 length was observed in type 1 diabetes patients in all four CD4+ subsets. At VDJ recombination sites, patients with type 1 diabetes made fewer insertions and deleted more nucleotides, a pattern implying thymic rearrangement abnormalities. PCR might favor shorter templates, but patient and control samples were amplified and corrected together, so any skew would affect both groups equally.

With respect to this clone: This clone's antigen is unknown. The sample holds no much larger clone one base away, and base qualities are not on file.

A single peripheral blood draw of approximately 100 mL on average was collected from each donor into heparinised tubes. A BD FACSAria II was used to sort naive, central memory, regulatory and stem cell-like memory CD4+ T cells with a panel that included CD45RO, CCR7, CD25, CD127, CD95 and CD27. Purity was above 98% for every sorted population. PBMCs were isolated right away by Lymphoprep density gradient centrifugation and were stained directly, without culture. To minimize batch effects, samples were stained and sorted in pairs, one healthy donor with one patient per experiment. The entire amount of isolated RNA was reverse transcribed using the High Capacity cDNA Reverse Transcription Kit, so the sequenced TCRB transcripts were expressed ones. Deep immunoSEQ sequencing was performed on naive, central memory and regulatory T cell samples, with an average of roughly 3.3 million total reads per sample. Sorted cells were lysed in RLT buffer and RNA was extracted with DNase-treated RNeasy Micro or Mini kits, depending on cell number. To prevent cross-contamination, each cell subset was processed individually, whereas patient and healthy donor samples were processed jointly. TCRB sequences were amplified from cDNA with the immunoSEQ multiplex PCR, producing 87-bp fragments spanning the CDR3 region. Amplicons were sequenced on the Illumina HiSeq platform. Regarding the original processing steps: Synthetic template baselines were used to correct PCR bias computationally, reads within Hamming distance 2 were collapsed, and singletons that could not be merged were discarded. Reads were aligned against IMGT so that V, D and J genes, CDR3 length and insertions or deletions at six rearrangement sites could be assigned. Within each subset, clonotype counts were normalized to sorted cell number, after which true diversity and Gini coefficients were computed with the tcR R package. The overlap coefficient, calculated on TCRB nucleotide sequences, was used to quantify repertoire sharing. Out-of-frame TCRB sequences from naive cells were analyzed as a proxy for the pre-selection repertoire. TCRdb provides this immuneACCESS table in a form limited to in-frame rearrangements. Some clones are lacking; in checked studies, under half of them reflect an unresolved V gene, and why the rest are absent is not known. The V and J calls and clone size are taken from that table; D and trimming were inferred from the DNA. Counted in this sample were a few hundred thousand clones; approximately 24% of them appeared once. The top ten clones comprise around 0.012% of the sample.

The source of this sequence is a woman in her 30s with type 1 diabetes. Sequencing was carried out using naive CD4+ T cells from blood. The cell subset or site label for this specimen denotes: true naive CD4+ T cells.

CDR3 sequence: CASSHNPLPNYGYTF. Read as DNA, the sequence is TGTGCCAGCAGCCACAATCCCCTCCCTAACTATGGCTACACCTTC. Recombination linked TRBV7-3 to TRBJ1-2; the D gene remains uncertain. The germline V gene gives CDR1 as SGHTA and CDR2 as FQGTGA. Trimming at the junction amounts to 5 bases on V and 0 bases on J, and the germline ends lie 13 bases apart. From the cysteine up to the phenylalanine, the CDR3 has a length of 15 residues. The kept DNA is CDR3 alone, 45 bases in frame from the first base.